The clone carrying this T cell receptor beta chain was detected a few times. Since all of the isolated RNA was reverse transcribed, expressed TCRB transcripts were what got sequenced. Sequencing was performed with immunoSEQ multiplex PCR; in TCRdb, only in-frame clones are kept and a portion is missing. The table lists around 150,000 clones, 6.9% of them singletons. This specimen comes from a study of beta chain features in type 1 diabetes. Trimming shortened V by 0 bases and J by 6 bases, and 10 bases separated the two germline ends. Germline V gives CDR1 SGHRS, CDR2 YFSETQ. This CDR3 has 14 residues.

The sequenced material came from central memory CD4+ T cells from blood. This chain uses TRBV5-1 with TRBJ2-1, with D perhaps TRBD2 (6 bases). This receptor was taken from a woman younger than 45 in good health. This CDR3 reads CASSLVRDPNEQFF. CDR3 DNA: TGCGCCAGCAGCTTGGTGCGGGATCCCAATGAGCAGTTCTTC.